Listed below are T cell receptor beta chains from one sample, sequenced in a study of STAT5B mutations in CD4+ large granular lymphocyte leukemia. Produced via immunoSEQ multiplex PCR; TCRdb's table is partial and in-frame only. The profile shows 40,000 to 45,000 clones, 65% to 85% of them singletons. The sequenced sample consisted of CD4+ T cells from blood buffy coats. These TCRs come from a human donor in good health. CDR3s include the opening cysteine and the closing phenylalanine or tryptophan. A D gene is named only where the DNA matches it firmly. Not all rows give a size; the values are once, few, many and, for expanded clones, a class.

cdr3_aa | cdr3_nt | j_call | v_call | clone_size | cdr3_length | d_call
CASYWQGNTEAFF | TGTGCCAGTTACTGGCAGGGGAACACTGAAGCTTTCTTT | TRBJ1-1 | TRBV7-8 | . | 13 | .
CASSPPLQGWGETQYF | TGTGCCAGCTCACCACCGCTCCAGGGTTGGGGGGAGACCCAGTACTTC | TRBJ2-5 | TRBV18 | . | 16 | .
CASSLSGYLGSGELFF | TGTGCCAGCAGCTTATCGGGGTACCTGGGTTCCGGGGAGCTGTTTTTT | TRBJ2-2 | TRBV7-8 | . | 16 | .
CASSPGTGPYEQYF | TGTGCCAGCAGCCCCGGGACAGGGCCCTACGAGCAGTACTTC | TRBJ2-7 | TRBV9 | . | 14 | TRBD1
CASCHSGGSTEAFF | TGTGCCAGTTGCCATTCGGGGGGCAGTACTGAAGCTTTCTTT | TRBJ1-1 | TRBV19 | . | 14 | .
CASSFSYEQYF | TGTGCCAGCAGCTTCAGCTACGAGCAGTACTTC | TRBJ2-7 | TRBV7-9 | few | 11 | .
CASSIYAGGQSNQPQHF | TGTGCCAGTAGTATTTATGCTGGGGGACAGAGCAATCAGCCCCAGCATTTT | TRBJ1-5 | TRBV19 | . | 17 | TRBD1
CASSFGTGSNQPQHF | TGTGCCAGCAGCTTCGGGACAGGGAGTAATCAGCCCCAGCATTTT | TRBJ1-5 | TRBV7-2 | few | 15 | TRBD1
CASSYPMGSATEAFF | TGTGCCAGCAGTTACCCTATGGGATCAGCGACTGAAGCTTTCTTT | TRBJ1-1 | TRBV6-6 | once | 15 | .
CASSVATTDYGYTF | TGTGCCAGCAGCGTAGCTACAACAGATTATGGCTACACCTTC | TRBJ1-2 | TRBV9 | . | 14 | .
CASSLSGVGANVLTF | TGCGCCAGCAGCTTGTCGGGGGTTGGGGCCAACGTCCTGACTTTC | TRBJ2-6 | TRBV5-1 | . | 15 | .
CASSVGTDKETQYF | TGTGCCAGCAGTGTTGGGACAGATAAAGAGACCCAGTACTTC | TRBJ2-5 | TRBV6-4 | . | 14 | TRBD1
CASSLGTSDSYEQYF | TGTGCCAGCAGCCTCGGGACTAGCGATTCTTACGAGCAGTACTTC | TRBJ2-7 | TRBV7-2 | . | 15 | TRBD2
CASSLPGRGETQYF | TGTGCCAGCAGCTTGCCAGGGAGGGGAGAGACCCAGTACTTC | TRBJ2-5 | TRBV5-4 | . | 14 | TRBD2
CASRSGLAGGNEQFF | TGTGCCAGCAGATCGGGACTAGCGGGAGGTAATGAGCAGTTCTTC | TRBJ2-1 | TRBV6-1 | . | 15 | TRBD2
CASSWTGMGTGELFF | TGTGCCAGCAGCTGGACAGGGATGGGGACCGGGGAGCTGTTTTTT | TRBJ2-2 | TRBV5-8 | . | 15 | TRBD1
CAWSEQVDQPQHF | TGTGCCTGGAGTGAGCAGGTCGATCAGCCCCAGCATTTT | TRBJ1-5 | TRBV30 | few | 13 | .
CASSERSAPNTDTQYF | TGTGCCAGCAGCGAACGTAGCGCTCCAAACACAGATACGCAGTATTTT | TRBJ2-3 | TRBV2 | . | 16 | .
CASPKGDQGGYTF | TGTGCCAGCCCGAAGGGGGACCAGGGCGGCTACACCTTC | TRBJ1-2 | TRBV2 | few | 13 | .
CASRNPTKNTEAFF | TGTGCCAGCAGGAACCCGACTAAGAACACTGAAGCTTTCTTT | TRBJ1-1 | TRBV6-5 | . | 14 | .
CASSFTGAYNEQFF | TGTGCCAGCAGCTTTACGGGAGCCTACAATGAGCAGTTCTTC | TRBJ2-1 | TRBV7-3 | . | 14 | .
CASSSQVQGGEKLFF | TGTGCCAGCAGTTCCCAAGTACAGGGAGGAGAAAAACTGTTTTTT | TRBJ1-4 | TRBV27 | . | 15 | .
CARTQGADYGYTF | TGTGCCCGAACCCAGGGGGCGGACTATGGCTACACCTTC | TRBJ1-2 | TRBV30 | . | 13 | TRBD1
CASSRRGPYGYTF | TGTGCCAGCAGCCGCCGTGGGCCATATGGCTACACCTTC | TRBJ1-2 | TRBV11-2 | . | 13 | .
CASSPRGRGETQYF | TGTGCCAGCTCACCGAGGGGGAGAGGGGAGACCCAGTACTTC | TRBJ2-5 | TRBV18 | . | 14 | .
CASSEATLLAANTGELFF | TGTGCCAGCAGTGAAGCGACCCTGCTAGCGGCGAACACCGGGGAGCTGTTTTTT | TRBJ2-2 | TRBV2 | . | 18 | TRBD2
CASSPSGMETQYF | TGTGCCAGCAGCCCATCGGGGATGGAGACCCAGTACTTC | TRBJ2-5 | TRBV7-3 | few | 13 | .
CASRDSNSPLHF | TGTGCCAGCAGGGACAGCAATTCACCCCTCCACTTT | TRBJ1-6 | TRBV2 | . | 12 | .
CASSIDLTGTGRPGPYEQYF | TGTGCCAGTAGTATAGACTTAACTGGGACGGGACGACCAGGTCCCTACGAGCAGTACTTC | TRBJ2-7 | TRBV19 | . | 20 | .
CASSLQASAQPQHF | TGTGCCAGCAGCTTACAGGCCTCGGCTCAGCCCCAGCATTTT | TRBJ1-5 | TRBV11-2 | . | 14 | .
CASTRDRGDYEQYF | TGTGCCAGCACTCGGGACAGGGGGGACTACGAGCAGTACTTC | TRBJ2-7 | TRBV11-2 | . | 14 | TRBD1
CASSLIGRGGYNEQFF | TGCGCCAGCAGCTTGATTGGGCGGGGGGGTTATAATGAGCAGTTCTTC | TRBJ2-1 | TRBV5-1 | . | 16 | TRBD2
CAISLDRANSPLHF | TGTGCCATCAGTCTGGACAGGGCTAATTCACCCCTCCACTTT | TRBJ1-6 | TRBV10-3 | few | 14 | TRBD1
CASSSGLREPRGEQYF | TGTGCCAGCAGCTCGGGCCTTAGGGAGCCGAGAGGGGAGCAGTACTTC | TRBJ2-7 | TRBV13 | . | 16 | .
CASTSYSNQPQHF | TGCGCCAGCACCTCATATAGCAATCAGCCCCAGCATTTT | TRBJ1-5 | TRBV10-2 | . | 13 | .
CASSQLAGEADTQYF | TGTGCCAGCAGCCAGCTAGCGGGGGAGGCAGATACGCAGTATTTT | TRBJ2-3 | TRBV5-4 | . | 15 | TRBD2
CASGGRARRALGAFF | TGTGCCAGCGGTGGCAGGGCCCGTCGCGCCCTGGGAGCTTTCTTT | TRBJ1-1 | TRBV28 | . | 15 | .
CASSYFRGRGTF | TGTGCCAGCAGTTACTTCAGGGGGCGCGGCACCTTC | TRBJ1-2 | TRBV6-9 | . | 12 | TRBD1